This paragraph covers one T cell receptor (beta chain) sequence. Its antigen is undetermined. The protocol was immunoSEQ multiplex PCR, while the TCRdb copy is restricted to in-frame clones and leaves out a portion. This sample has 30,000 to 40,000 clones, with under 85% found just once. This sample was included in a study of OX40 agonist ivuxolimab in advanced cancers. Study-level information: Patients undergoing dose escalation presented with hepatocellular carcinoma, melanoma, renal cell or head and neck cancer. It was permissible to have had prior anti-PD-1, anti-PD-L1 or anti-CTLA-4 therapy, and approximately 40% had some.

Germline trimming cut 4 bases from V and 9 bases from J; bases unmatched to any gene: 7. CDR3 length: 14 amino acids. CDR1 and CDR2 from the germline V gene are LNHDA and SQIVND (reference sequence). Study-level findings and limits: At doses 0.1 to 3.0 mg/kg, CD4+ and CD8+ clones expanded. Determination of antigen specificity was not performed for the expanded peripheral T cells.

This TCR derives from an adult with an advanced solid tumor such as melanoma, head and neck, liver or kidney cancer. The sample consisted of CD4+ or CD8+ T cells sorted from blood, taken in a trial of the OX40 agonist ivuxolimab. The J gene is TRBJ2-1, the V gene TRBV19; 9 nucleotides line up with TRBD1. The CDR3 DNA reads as TGTGCCAGTAGTACACCGGGACAGGGATTTGAGCAGTTCTTC. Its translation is CASSTPGQGFEQFF. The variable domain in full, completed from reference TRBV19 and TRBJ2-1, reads DGGITQSPKYLFRKEGQNVTLSCEQNLNHDAMYWYRQDPGQGLRLIYYSQIVNDFQKGDIAEGYSVSREKKESFPLTVTSAQKNPTAFYLCASSTPGQGFEQFFGPGTRLTVL.